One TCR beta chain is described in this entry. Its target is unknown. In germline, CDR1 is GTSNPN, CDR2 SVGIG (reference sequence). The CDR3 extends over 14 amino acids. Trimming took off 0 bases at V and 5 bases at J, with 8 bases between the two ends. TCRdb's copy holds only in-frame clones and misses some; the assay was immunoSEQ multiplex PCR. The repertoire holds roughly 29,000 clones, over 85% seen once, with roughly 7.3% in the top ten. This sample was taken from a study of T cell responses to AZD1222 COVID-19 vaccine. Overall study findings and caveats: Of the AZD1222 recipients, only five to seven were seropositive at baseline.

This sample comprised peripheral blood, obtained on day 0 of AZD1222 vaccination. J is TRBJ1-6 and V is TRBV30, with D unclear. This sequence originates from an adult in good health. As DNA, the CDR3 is TGTGCCTGGAGTGTCGTCAGTAATAATTCACCCCTCCACTTT. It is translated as CAWSVVSNNSPLHF. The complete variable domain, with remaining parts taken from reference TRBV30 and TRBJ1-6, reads SQTIHQWPATLVQPVGSPLSLECTVEGTSNPNLYWYRQAAGRGLQLLFYSVGIGQISSEVPQNLSASRPQDRQFILSSKKLLLSDSGFYLCAWSVVSNNSPLHFGNGTRLTVT.